These 24 T cell receptor beta chains came from one sample sequenced in a study of blood T cell repertoires in COVID-19. Data came from immunoSEQ multiplex PCR; TCRdb stores just in-frame clones and leaves some out. Altogether about 140,000 clones are present, approximately 80% being singletons, with the ten largest covering 8.8%. The source material was peripheral blood. The receptors stem from a woman at least 80 years old in a cohort sampled during active or convalescent COVID-19.

This sequence joins TRBV18 and TRBJ2-7; D is perhaps TRBD1 (5 bases). The V end was cut by 4 bases, the J end by 2 bases, with 9 bases between. This CDR3 spans 13 amino acids. Germline lookup yields CDR1 KGHSH and CDR2 LQKENI. DNA for the CDR3: TGTGCCAGCTCACAGGACACTACCTACGAGCAGTACGTC. Translation gives CASSQDTTYEQYV.

This rearrangement joins TRBV5-5 to TRBJ2-7; D remains ambiguous. Germline assignment: CDR1 SGHKS and CDR2 YYEKEE (reference sequence). V lost 2 bases and J lost 4, with 13 bases in between. This CDR3 has 14 residues. CDR3 nucleotide sequence: TGTGCCAGCAGCTTTGGGCACCTCGTTTACGAGCAGTACTTC. It yields the protein CASSFGHLVYEQYF.

The gene calls are TRBV2 and TRBJ1-1, with TRBD1 as a possible D gene (6 bases). Trimming left V 8 bases short and J 2 bases short, with 15 bases between. This CDR3 is 14 amino acids long. Germline CDR1 SNHLY, CDR2 FYNNEI. In nucleotides, the CDR3 is TGTGCCAGCCGGTGGGAGGGGGGAAACACTGAAGCTTTCTTT. Translated: CASRWEGGNTEAFF. The complete variable domain, with remaining parts taken from reference TRBV2 and TRBJ1-1, reads EPEVTQTPSHQVTQMGQEVILRCVPISNHLYFYWYRQILGQKVEFLVSFYNNEISEKSEIFDDQFSVERPDGSNFTLKIRSTKLEDSAMYFCASRWEGGNTEAFFGQGTRLTVV.

The rearrangement joins TRBV3-1 (or the pseudogene TRBV3-2) to TRBJ2-7; tentatively, D is TRBD1 (6 bases). This CDR3 has 13 amino acids. In germline, CDR1 is LGHDT, CDR2 YNNKEL (reference sequence). V was trimmed by 5 bases and J by 7 bases, leaving 15 bases between them. The CDR3 DNA follows: TGTGCCAGCAGCGGAGTAACAGGGCGGGAGCAGTACTTC. Residues: CASSGVTGREQYF.

The rearrangement links TRBV6-5 to TRBJ1-2, with D maybe TRBD1 (6 bases). Germline V gene lookup returns CDR1 MNHEY and CDR2 SVGAGI. The V end was cut by 6 bases, the J end by 3 bases, with 17 bases between. CDR3 length: 15 amino acids. The CDR3 coding sequence is TGTGCCAGCAGGGAGACAGGCCGACTGGACTATGGCTACACCTTC. Protein product: CASRETGRLDYGYTF.

This sequence joins TRBV11-3 and TRBJ2-5; 8 bases agree with TRBD2. Per germline, CDR1 SGHNT and CDR2 YENEEA. This CDR3 spans 15 amino acids. The V and J ends lost 5 bases and 1 base, in that order; junction bases with no gene match: 6. The CDR3 region has the DNA TGTGCCAGCAGCCCCAGCGGGGGTCTCCAAGAGACCCAGTACTTC. Its translation is CASSPSGGLQETQYF.

The genes are TRBV11-2 and TRBJ2-2, with D tentatively TRBD1 (6 bases). Trimming left V 1 base short and J 4 bases short, with 10 bases between. This CDR3 region has 15 residues. Germline assignment: CDR1 SGHAT and CDR2 FQNNGV. CDR3 in amino acids: CASSLAGVVTGELFF. CDR3 DNA sequence: TGTGCCAGCAGCTTAGCAGGGGTTGTCACCGGGGAGCTGTTTTTT.

The CDR3 loop reads CASRPGTDFNYGYTF. As DNA, the CDR3 is TGTGCCAGCAGACCCGGGACAGACTTTAACTATGGCTACACCTTC. This chain connects TRBV6-5 to TRBJ1-2; TRBD1 matches at 7 bases. The CDR3 has 15 amino acids. Trimming removed 6 bases from V and 1 base from J; junction bases left unmatched: 8. Germline V CDR1 and CDR2: MNHEY, SVGAGI.

The V and J genes are TRBV3-1 (or the pseudogene TRBV3-2) and TRBJ2-2; the D is unclear. Deletions cut 4 bases from V and 9 bases from J, with 15 bases between. The CDR3 is made up of 14 amino acids. Germline assignment: CDR1 LGHDT and CDR2 YNNKEL (reference sequence). DNA of the CDR3: TGTGCCAGCAGCCCAAGGCGGTTAGCCTGGGAGCTGTTTTTT. This codes for CASSPRRLAWELFF.

The V call is TRBV19, the J call TRBJ2-6; D is ambiguous. CDR1 and CDR2 from the germline V gene are LNHDA and SQIVND (reference sequence). The CDR3 spans 16 residues. V was cut by 3 bases and J by 2 bases, with 11 bases left in between. CDR3 nucleotide sequence: TGTGCCAGTAGTATCAGAGTACAGACTGGGGCCAACGTCCTGACTTTC. It specifies CASSIRVQTGANVLTF.

The gene calls are TRBV4-3 and TRBJ1-2; perhaps TRBD1 as D (6 bases). V was trimmed by 3 bases and J by 5 bases, leaving 10 bases between them. This CDR3 region has 13 residues. The germline V gene encodes CDR1 LGHNA and CDR2 YSLEER. The CDR3 reads CASSHLRGYGYTF. In DNA, the CDR3 is TGCGCCAGCAGCCATCTCAGGGGATATGGCTACACCTTC.

V and J are TRBV4-1 and TRBJ1-2; TRBD1 matches 9 bases. The CDR3 runs 16 residues. V dropped 1 base and J dropped 0; count of bases not matched to a gene: 3. Germline-derived CDR1 and CDR2 are MGHRA and YSYEKL. The CDR3 coding sequence is TGCGCCAGCAGCCAAGGGACAGGGGTGGCTAACTATGGCTACACCTTC. Translated, it gives CASSQGTGVANYGYTF.

The V call is TRBV4-1, the J call TRBJ2-3, with 11 bases that match TRBD2. The CDR3 loop spans 17 amino acids. Germline trimming cut 0 bases from V and 5 bases from J; bases unmatched to any gene: 7. Germline V gene sequence: CDR1 MGHRA, CDR2 YSYEKL. The CDR3 nucleotides read TGCGCCAGCAGCCAAGACCGTAGCGGGGGGGCCGGAGATACGCAGTATTTT. Amino acids: CASSQDRSGGAGDTQYF.

The rearrangement uses TRBV5-1 and TRBJ1-1; D gene uncertain. Germline V lookup: CDR1 SGHRS, CDR2 YFSETQ. The ends were cut back, 3 bases at V and 0 bases at J, with 9 bases in the middle. The CDR3 consists of 14 residues. The DNA for the CDR3 is TGCGCCAGCAGCTCCCAAAGCATGAACACTGAAGCTTTCTTT. Translation: CASSSQSMNTEAFF.

This clone has just one count. The chain uses TRBV12-3 or TRBV12-4 and TRBJ1-1; D not certain. The CDR3 has 13 residues. V lost 3 bases and J lost 13, with 18 bases in between. CDR3 coding DNA: TGTGCCAGCAGTTTTTCCGCACCCCATCGCGGTTTCTTT. It encodes CASSFSAPHRGFF.

This clone was recorded only once. V is TRBV7-9 and J is TRBJ2-7; 9 nucleotides align to TRBD1. After removal of 5 bases from V and 7 bases from J, the junction contained 9 bases not matched to a gene. From germline, CDR1 is SEHNR and CDR2 FQNEAQ (reference sequence). The CDR3 length is 14 residues. The CDR3 loop reads CASSLGQGLWEQYF. CDR3 in DNA: TGTGCCAGCAGCCTGGGACAGGGTCTGTGGGAGCAGTACTTC.

The CDR3 region has the DNA TGCGCCAGCAGCCTGACTAGCGGGACCACAGATACGCAGTATTTT. Protein: CASSLTSGTTDTQYF. J is TRBJ2-3 and V is TRBV4-1, with TRBD2 identical over 11 bases. Trimming removed 4 bases from V and 2 bases from J; junction bases left unmatched: 2. The CDR3 runs 15 residues. Germline values: CDR1 MGHRA, CDR2 YSYEKL.

The rearrangement uses TRBV7-2 and TRBJ1-2; 8 bases map to TRBD1. CDR3 length: 15 residues. Germline V gene sequence: CDR1 SGHTA, CDR2 FQGNSA. The trim removed 1 base at V and 3 bases at J, leaving 4 bases unmatched. The CDR3 protein is CASSLGRGLDYGYTF. CDR3 nucleotide sequence: TGTGCCAGCAGCTTAGGCAGGGGGCTCGACTATGGCTACACCTTC.

V gene TRBV24-1 combines with J gene TRBJ2-1; 8 bases line up with TRBD1. CDR1 is KGHDR and CDR2 is SFDVKD in the germline V gene. The CDR3 spans 14 residues. Unmatched junction bases numbered 7, after V lost 5 bases and J lost 8 bases. The CDR3 bases are TGTGCCACCAGTGTCCAGGGGGCGGTCTATGAGCAGTTCTTC. It is translated as CATSVQGAVYEQFF.

V is TRBV6-5 and J is TRBJ1-2; the match to TRBD1 covers 9 bases. CDR1 and CDR2 (germline): MNHEY, SVGAGI. The ends lost 4 bases at V and 7 bases at J; junction bases unmatched: 10. This CDR3 region has 15 residues. The CDR3 loop reads CASSSYLDRGGGYTF. As DNA, the CDR3 is TGTGCCAGCAGTTCCTACCTTGACAGGGGGGGTGGCTACACCTTC.

The V gene is TRBV6-5, the J gene TRBJ2-1, with TRBD2 matching over 9 bases. Trimming at V came to 0 bases and at J to 6 bases, leaving 6 bases not matched to a gene. CDR1 is MNHEY, CDR2 SVGAGI, per germline. The CDR3 has 16 residues. CDR3 in amino acids: CASSYSAGGLSNEQFF. In DNA form, the CDR3 reads TGTGCCAGCAGTTACTCCGCGGGGGGGCTAAGCAATGAGCAGTTCTTC.

V and J are TRBV5-1 and TRBJ1-2; a weak D match, TRBD1 (5 bases). Germline values: CDR1 SGHRS, CDR2 YFSETQ. The ends were cut back, 0 bases at V and 7 bases at J, with 13 bases in the middle. This CDR3 has 14 residues. The CDR3 DNA follows: TGCGCCAGCAGCTTGGTGGTCCAGGGCGGTGGCTACACCTTC. Translation gives CASSLVVQGGGYTF.

This chain joins TRBV10-2 and TRBJ1-1; TRBD1 matches at 10 bases. V trimming: 5 bases; J trimming: 4 bases; junction bases outside the gene matches: 4. Germline values: CDR1 WSHSY, CDR2 SAAADI. CDR3 size: 14 residues. Here the CDR3 reads CASSTDRGLTEAFF. The CDR3 DNA follows: TGCGCCAGCAGTACCGACAGGGGGCTCACTGAAGCTTTCTTT.

Written as DNA, the CDR3 is TGTGCCAGCAGGGATAGCTACGTAGGTACGCAGTATTTT. Translation gives CASRDSYVGTQYF. The chain joins TRBV2 to TRBJ2-3; no firm D call. Trimming stripped 6 bases from V and 8 bases from J, with 15 bases between. Germline V gene data show CDR1 as SNHLY and CDR2 as FYNNEI. The CDR3 has 13 amino acids.